Listed below are T cell receptor beta chains from one sample, sequenced in a study of blood T cells in healthy people across ages. TCRdb used MiXCR to reprocess the 5' RACE reads, holding one entry per CDR3 protein. Of hundreds of thousands of distinct CDR3 sequences detected, about 30% appear once; the ten largest clones hold around 14%. Sequenced material: blood. The receptors originated from an elderly woman in good health. Each CDR3 is given without its conserved first and last residue.

>TRBJ2-3|TRBV9
AGSPHAAGGSTDTQY
>TRBJ2-1|TRBV6-5
ASSYDETSGGNEQF
>TRBJ1-5|TRBV12-3/TRBV12-4
ASSNVGRGGPQH
>TRBJ2-6|TRBV5-5
ASSPTASSSGANVLT
>TRBJ1-4|TRBV12-3/TRBV12-4
ASSFNAATNEKLF
>TRBJ2-1|TRBV20-1
SARDFREGRNEQF
>TRBJ1-2|TRBV29-1
SVELNYGYT
>TRBJ2-7|TRBV7-2
ASSLDPGDLSQQC
>TRBJ1-6|TRBV6-5
ASTADRGGSPLH
>TRBJ2-2|TRBV6-1
ASRKDRAAGELF
>TRBJ2-3|TRBV20-1
SAPRVGVSTDTQY
>TRBJ1-2|TRBV6-6
ASIEPYGYT
>TRBJ2-5|TRBV9
ASSPQGGPKEAQY
>TRBJ2-1|TRBV2
ASKASSYNEQF
>TRBJ2-3|TRBV4-3
ASSQEVSTPDTQY
>TRBJ2-3|TRBV5-6
ASSFEGMDTQY
>TRBJ1-6|TRBV10-3
AISDEGSYNSPLH
>TRBJ2-1|TRBV7-2
ASSLVVSSGGARNEQF
>TRBJ1-2|TRBV27
ASSFGTGGGLDYGYT
>TRBJ2-7|TRBV6-5
ASSYSSQLSYEQY
>TRBJ2-3|TRBV7-2
ASSLVPSGGGTDTQY
>TRBJ1-6|TRBV5-1
ASSLETANNSPLH
>TRBJ2-7|TRBV4-2
ASSQDPSGSSYEQY
>TRBJ2-7|TRBV7-2
ASSSTRLEQY
>TRBJ2-5|TRBV7-2
ASSYSGTSDETQY
>TRBJ2-1|TRBV10-1
ASSEGTSASMQF
>TRBJ2-7|TRBV5-1
ASSWGAGAYEQY
>TRBJ2-7|TRBV6-1
ASRRGTESYEQY
>TRBJ2-7|TRBV10-1
ASSESGRQTYEQY
>TRBJ2-3|TRBV7-2
ASSLMGRSTDTQY
>TRBJ1-2|TRBV12-3/TRBV12-4
ASSLVRTHYGYT
>TRBJ1-6|TRBV7-9
ASSDLGTAYNSPLH
>TRBJ1-4|TRBV30
AWSRGAPNEKLF
>TRBJ2-3|TRBV15
ATSRDTSSTDTQY
>TRBJ1-1|TRBV7-3
ASSFYPAGRGLTEAF
>TRBJ1-1|TRBV6-6
ASSPPGQGVNTEAF
>TRBJ2-7|TRBV6-1
GSTYLLVGGYEQY
>TRBJ1-2|TRBV28
ASRSFGDRGFYGYT
>TRBJ1-5|TRBV4-3
ASSQGISQPQH
>TRBJ2-2|TRBV29-1
SVEGVGELF
>TRBJ1-1|TRBV7-3
ASSLTDRGGAEAF
>TRBJ1-2|TRBV5-6
ASSFSRRGGYT
>TRBJ1-2|TRBV11-2
ASSSLGPGT
>TRBJ2-1|TRBV4-3
ASSRLAGANEQF
>TRBJ2-4|TRBV5-1
ASSLGQLLAKNIQY
>TRBJ2-1|TRBV7-6
ASSYTGAAAQF
>NA|TRBV20-1
SARSEAAGAEQY
>TRBJ2-1|TRBV7-9
ASSLLAGGLDEQF
>TRBJ2-5|TRBV6-1
ASSEGDRDQETQY
>TRBJ1-1|TRBV7-8
ASSPWTGTTVRAF
>TRBJ1-2|TRBV7-2
ASSSGPIIVYGYT
>TRBJ2-1|TRBV29-1
SVSARSYNEQF
>TRBJ2-1|TRBV7-9
ASSPRTSGSAEQF